Below, one TCR beta chain is given with its context. The antigen is not known. The junction and the germline gene differ at one end; a read error may be behind it. The CDR3 extends over 18 amino acids. This entry belongs to a study of post-analysis software for immune sequencing data. Whole-study results and caveats: Pronounced co-clustering by F measure was evident among identically batched samples. Compared with controls, patients showed significantly lower normalized Chao1 diversity. TRBV5-6, TRBV5-1 and TRBV20-1 were among about 5 TRBV segments more frequent in patients than controls.

Built from TCR beta cDNA, the libraries had unique molecular identifiers in them. Some 500,000 cDNA molecules were obtained from roughly 0.93 to 9.6 million T cells. TCRdb re-analysed the PCR reads in MiXCR, keeping a single row per CDR3 protein. This sample has around 710,000 distinct CDR3 sequences, with roughly 46% found just once. V gene TRBV12-3 or TRBV12-4 combines with J gene TRBJ2-3, with 12 positions matching TRBD2. The sequencing input was blood. This TCR derives from a girl aged 5-17 years with multiple sclerosis. Here the CDR3 DNA reads TGTGCCAGCAGCCTACCGGGACTAGCGGGTACTAGCACAGATACGCGGTATTTT. Its translation is CASSLPGLAGTSTDTRYF.